Presented here are 11 T cell receptor beta chains from one specimen sequenced in a study of blood T cell repertoires in COVID-19. The method was immunoSEQ multiplex PCR; TCRdb's version includes in-frame clones alone and lacks a portion of them. The sample consists of approximately 150,000 clones, more than 65% of them appearing once. The source material was peripheral blood. The receptor set was obtained from a man in his fifties or sixties with active or convalescent COVID-19.

The CDR3 spells CASSPDSRYEQYV. The CDR3, as DNA: TGTGCCAGCAGCCCGGACAGCCGCTACGAGCAGTACGTC. The chain is built from TRBV6-1 and TRBJ2-7; a possible D gene is TRBD1 (6 bases). Trimming stripped 6 bases from V and 3 bases from J, with 12 bases between. Germline lookup yields CDR1 MNHNS and CDR2 SASEGT. This CDR3 has 13 amino acids.

This clone showed up just a few times. V gene TRBV11-2 combines with J gene TRBJ1-3, with D possibly matching TRBD1 (6 bases). Trimming stripped 4 bases from V and 2 bases from J, with 12 bases between. The CDR3 spans 15 residues. The germline V gene encodes CDR1 SGHAT and CDR2 FQNNGV. CDR3 DNA: TGTGCCAGCAGCTCTAGGGGGGGCACTGGAAACACCATATATTTT. Translation gives CASSSRGGTGNTIYF.

This clone was detected only a few times. J is TRBJ1-2 and V is TRBV29-1, with D possibly being TRBD1 (6 bases). V lost 6 bases, J lost 6 bases, and 20 bases lay in between. CDR1 and CDR2 from the germline V gene are SQVTM and ANQGSEA. CDR3 length: 14 residues. The DNA of the CDR3 is TGCAGCGTAGGGGGTGGGTACCGAAGGGATGGCTACACCTTC. This translates into CSVGGGYRRDGYTF.

The rearrangement joins TRBV6-2 or TRBV6-3 to TRBJ2-7; D remains unclear. Germline CDR1 is MNHEY and CDR2 is SVGEGT. The CDR3 length is 13 residues. The V gene lost 4 bases and the J gene lost 3 bases, with 10 bases spanning the gap. The CDR3, as DNA: TGTGCCAGCAGTTCCACAAAAAACTACGAGCAGTACGTC. Translated, it gives CASSSTKNYEQYV.

The V and J genes are TRBV19 and TRBJ1-5; D gene unclear. Trimming removed 6 bases at V and 0 bases at J, with 15 bases between. CDR1 and CDR2 (germline): LNHDA, SQIVND (reference sequence). The CDR3 runs 16 residues. CDR3 in DNA: TGTGCCAGTAGACTAGGGAAAACTGATAGCAATCAGCCCCAGCATTTT. It codes for CASRLGKTDSNQPQHF.

The gene calls are TRBV5-6 and TRBJ1-5, with D possibly TRBD1 on 5 matching bases. Germline V gives CDR1 SGHDT, CDR2 YYEEEE. V was pared by 3 bases and J by 6 bases, with 13 bases between. There are 14 residues in the CDR3. The CDR3 sequence: CASSSGGTGQPQHF. The CDR3 nucleotides read TGTGCCAGCAGCTCGGGGGGAACGGGTCAGCCCCAGCATTTT. The variable domain in full, with the rest retrieved from reference TRBV5-6 and TRBJ1-5, is DAGVTQSPTHLIKTRGQQVTLRCSPKSGHDTVSWYQQALGQGPQFIFQYYEEEERQRGNFPDRFSGHQFPNYSSELNVNALLLGDSALYLCASSSGGTGQPQHFGDGTRLSIL.

V gene TRBV2 combines with J gene TRBJ1-5; D remains ambiguous. The CDR3 contains 14 residues. Germline V lookup: CDR1 SNHLY, CDR2 FYNNEI. V was clipped by 3 bases and J by 4 bases, with 10 bases between them. DNA of the CDR3: TGTGCCAGCAGTGAGGGGAGGGAAAATCAGCCCCAGCATTTT. It translates to CASSEGRENQPQHF.

The chain has TRBV30 and TRBJ1-6; 8 nucleotides agree with TRBD1. The V segment lost 2 bases and the J segment 7 bases; nucleotides outside the gene matches: 13. This CDR3 region has 17 residues. The germline gives CDR1 GTSNPN, CDR2 SVGIG (reference sequence). The CDR3 loop is CAWSPRETGGINSPLHF. The CDR3, as DNA: TGTGCCTGGAGTCCGAGGGAAACAGGGGGAATAAATTCACCCCTCCACTTT. Together with reference TRBV30 and TRBJ1-6, the CDR3 gives the full variable domain: SQTIHQWPATLVQPVGSPLSLECTVEGTSNPNLYWYRQAAGRGLQLLFYSVGIGQISSEVPQNLSASRPQDRQFILSSKKLLLSDSGFYLCAWSPRETGGINSPLHFGNGTRLTVT.

The chain joins TRBV10-3 to TRBJ2-7; TRBD2 matches at 8 bases. With 0 bases clipped from V and 5 bases from J, the junction kept 9 bases outside the gene matches. Germline V CDR1 and CDR2: ENHRY, SYGVKD. The CDR3 runs to 16 residues. The CDR3 coding sequence is TGTGCCATCAGTGAGTCGGCCAGCGGGAGCCTAAACGAGCAGTACGTC. This translates into CAISESASGSLNEQYV.

This clone has more than one count but fewer than ten. J is TRBJ1-5 and V is TRBV6-2 or TRBV6-3, with D perhaps matching TRBD1 (6 bases). The CDR3 is made up of 15 amino acids. Germline V gene data show CDR1 as MNHEY and CDR2 as SVGEGT. V lost 2 bases and J 2 bases, leaving 10 bases between the germline ends. CDR3: CASSYQGRGNQPQHF. CDR3 DNA: TGTGCCAGCAGTTACCAGGGGCGAGGCAATCAGCCCCAGCATTTT.

This sequence joins TRBV7-8 and TRBJ2-1, with D perhaps TRBD1 (5 bases). V was pared by 0 bases and J by 8 bases, with 14 bases between. The CDR3 has 15 amino acids. The germline gives CDR1 SGHVS, CDR2 FQNEAQ. CDR3 loop: CASSLARGGYDEQFF. The CDR3 nucleotides are TGTGCCAGCAGCTTAGCAAGGGGTGGTTACGATGAGCAGTTCTTC.